Listed here is a single T cell receptor beta chain. Repertoires were generated with immunoSEQ multiplex PCR, while TCRdb's copy carries only in-frame clones and drops some. The table lists tens of thousands of clones, 75% to 90% of them singletons, with under 8% in the top ten. This CDR3 has 15 amino acids. Germline V gene data show CDR1 as SGHRS and CDR2 as YFSETQ. V was trimmed by 0 bases and J by 2 bases, leaving 6 bases between them. This sample is part of a study of neoadjuvant nivolumab and ipilimumab in lung cancer. The sequence was obtained from an adult with non-small cell lung cancer. This sequence joins TRBV5-1 and TRBJ2-6; tentatively, D is TRBD1 (5 bases). The material was peripheral blood, obtained before neoadjuvant nivolumab, alone or with ipilimumab. In nucleotides, the CDR3 is TGCGCCAGCAGCTTGGAAGGGGCTGGGGCCAACGTCCTGACTTTC. Its protein is CASSLEGAGANVLTF.